These 26 T cell receptor beta chains came from one sample sequenced in a study of CD8+ T cells in alopecia areata. Extraction and reverse transcription of RNA yielded cDNA as the sequencing template. TCRdb's table, derived via immunoSEQ multiplex PCR, lists solely in-frame clones and lacks some. The sample shows around 150,000 clones, about three fifths of them seen only once. The sample was CD8+ T cells sorted from blood. The receptor set was obtained from a human donor in good health.

The CDR3 DNA sequence: TGCAGCGTTGTGGCTGGACTGGACAATGAGCAGTTCTTC. This encodes CSVVAGLDNEQFF. V gene TRBV29-1 combines with J gene TRBJ2-1; D may be TRBD2 (5 bases). The CDR3 is 13 residues long. V lost 4 bases, J lost 5 bases, and 12 bases lay in between. The germline gives CDR1 SQVTM, CDR2 ANQGSEA.

The V gene is TRBV29-1, the J gene TRBJ1-1; D call uncertain. Germline V gene sequence: CDR1 SQVTM, CDR2 ANQGSEA. Trimming took 7 bases from V and 1 from J, leaving 13 bases between them. The CDR3 extends over 13 amino acids. The chain's CDR3 is CSGHGEPNTEAFF. Written as DNA, the CDR3 is TGCAGCGGACACGGCGAACCGAACACTGAAGCTTTCTTT.

This clone was observed once. This same CDR3 is encoded by further DNA sequences in the sample. The V call is TRBV27, the J call TRBJ2-1; D remains ambiguous. V was trimmed by 0 bases and J by 6 bases, leaving 6 bases between them. The CDR3 is made up of 13 amino acids. Looked up from germline, CDR1 is MNHEY and CDR2 is SMNVEV (reference sequence). In DNA, the CDR3 is TGTGCCAGCAGTTTATCGACTCGCAATGAGCAGTTCTTC. Protein product: CASSLSTRNEQFF.

The V call is TRBV6-5, the J call TRBJ1-1, with 8 nucleotides matching TRBD1. The germline gives CDR1 MNHEY, CDR2 SVGAGI. The CDR3 has 11 residues. In DNA, the CDR3 is TGTGCGACGCGACAGGGGAGGATAGCTTTCTTT. Its protein product is CATRQGRIAFF.

Turning to this clone: The same CDR3 can be traced to other DNA sequences in this sample. V gene TRBV9 combines with J gene TRBJ2-1; D unresolved. CDR1 SGDLS and CDR2 YYNGEE come from the germline V gene. The CDR3 totals 13 residues. V was trimmed by 0 bases and J by 6 bases, leaving 7 bases between them. CDR3 in amino acids: CASSVGDGNEQFF. In DNA form, the CDR3 reads TGTGCCAGCAGCGTAGGAGACGGCAATGAGCAGTTCTTC.

This clone was seen a handful of times. The chain carries TRBV10-3 and TRBJ2-7, with D perhaps being TRBD1 or TRBD2 (7 bases each). The CDR3 extends over 14 amino acids. The V end was cut by 6 bases, the J end by 5 bases, with 17 bases between. The germline gives CDR1 ENHRY, CDR2 SYGVKD. The CDR3 DNA is TGTGCCATCAGCCAAATGACAGGGAGGGACGAGCAGTACTTC. Its protein is CAISQMTGRDEQYF.

This clone appeared a few times. The J gene is TRBJ2-1, the V gene TRBV4-1, with D unresolved. This CDR3 region has 14 residues. The V end lost 4 bases, the J end lost 1 base, and 8 bases lay between the germline ends. Germline CDR1 is MGHRA and CDR2 is YSYEKL. CDR3: CASSLSESYNEQFF. DNA for the CDR3: TGCGCCAGCAGCCTTTCTGAATCCTACAATGAGCAGTTCTTC.

This clone was picked up a small number of times. The V gene is TRBV29-1, the J gene TRBJ2-7; D ambiguous. The CDR3 is made up of 13 amino acids. Germline-derived CDR1 and CDR2 are SQVTM and ANQGSEA. The V end lost 1 base, the J end lost 6 bases, and 13 bases lay between the germline ends. This CDR3 reads CSVEVPIGSEQYF. The CDR3 coding sequence is TGCAGCGTTGAAGTACCGATCGGGTCCGAGCAGTACTTC.

This clone was observed a few times. The chain employs TRBV10-2 and TRBJ2-1, with D unresolved. CDR3 length equals 17 residues. The germline V gene encodes CDR1 WSHSY and CDR2 SAAADI. Trimming stripped 2 bases from V and 4 bases from J, with 18 bases between. The CDR3 protein is CASSEPRIYYPYNEQFF. The CDR3 nucleotides are TGCGCCAGCAGTGAGCCCAGGATTTACTACCCGTACAATGAGCAGTTCTTC.

The gene calls are TRBV6-5 and TRBJ1-1; D might be TRBD1 (6 bases). Trimming left V 2 bases short and J 1 base short, with 8 bases between. CDR1 is MNHEY, CDR2 SVGAGI, per germline. The CDR3 is 14 residues long. The CDR3 reads CASSYGGSNTEAFF. CDR3 nucleotide sequence: TGTGCCAGCAGTTACGGGGGCTCGAACACTGAAGCTTTCTTT.

The chain combines TRBV11-2 with TRBJ1-5; D is unresolved. Trimming left V 0 bases short and J 4 bases short, with 4 bases between. The CDR3 is made up of 13 amino acids. Germline loops: CDR1 SGHAT, CDR2 FQNNGV. As DNA, the CDR3 is TGTGCCAGCAGCTTAGATTGGAATCAGCCCCAGCATTTT. This translates into CASSLDWNQPQHF. The full variable domain, its missing parts supplied by reference TRBV11-2 and TRBJ1-5, is EAGVAQSPRYKIIEKRQSVAFWCNPISGHATLYWYQQILGQGPKLLIQFQNNGVVDDSQLPKDRFSAERLKGVDSTLKIQPAKLEDSAVYLCASSLDWNQPQHFGDGTRLSIL.

The chain employs TRBV5-4 and TRBJ1-2; no reliable D call. The CDR3 is 12 residues long. CDR1 is SGHNT, CDR2 YYREEE, per germline (reference sequence). Trimming left V 0 bases short and J 8 bases short, with 8 bases between. DNA of the CDR3: TGTGCCAGCAGCTTGGCCCATAACGGCTACACCTTC. Translated: CASSLAHNGYTF.

The rearrangement links TRBV9 to TRBJ1-1, with D possibly TRBD1 on 6 matching bases. The CDR3 has 15 residues. Trimming took off 0 bases at V and 0 bases at J, with 9 bases between the two ends. Germline CDR1 and CDR2: SGDLS and YYNGEE. This CDR3 is CASSVADSLNTEAFF. DNA for the CDR3: TGTGCCAGCAGCGTAGCGGACAGCCTGAACACTGAAGCTTTCTTT.

V usage is TRBV12-5 and J usage is TRBJ2-1, with D perhaps TRBD2 (6 bases). The germline V and J ends were trimmed by 6 bases and 8 bases, with 20 bases remaining between them. The length of the CDR3 is 15 residues. CDR1 is LGHNT and CDR2 is FRNRAP in the germline V gene. CDR3 coding DNA: TGTGCTAGTGGCCCGGGTACTAGCTCTTCCGATGAGCAGTTCTTC. This gives the protein CASGPGTSSSDEQFF.

The chain has TRBV6-4 and TRBJ1-5, with 7 bases lining up with TRBD1. The CDR3 has 14 amino acids. V trimming: 6 bases; J trimming: 2 bases; junction bases outside the gene matches: 4. CDR1 is MRHNA and CDR2 is SNTAGT in the germline V gene. CDR3 bases: TGTGCCAGCAGCCTAACAGGGGGCAATCAGCCCCAGCATTTT. Amino acid sequence: CASSLTGGNQPQHF.

V is TRBV5-6 and J is TRBJ2-7, with D perhaps TRBD1 (6 bases). The CDR3 is made up of 12 amino acids. Trimming took off 4 bases at V and 5 bases at J, with 10 bases between the two ends. Germline V gene data show CDR1 as SGHDT and CDR2 as YYEEEE. This chain's CDR3 is CASSPGTNEQYF. The CDR3 DNA is TGTGCCAGCAGCCCCGGGACAAACGAGCAGTACTTC.

This clone appeared a few times. The chain carries TRBV29-1 and TRBJ2-5; maybe TRBD2 (5 bases). The CDR3 is 19 amino acids. CDR1 SQVTM and CDR2 ANQGSEA come from the germline V gene. Trimming removed 0 bases at V and 0 bases at J, with 23 bases between. Written as DNA, the CDR3 is TGCAGCGTTGAAGATCTCCCCATCCCCGGACTCTCGTACCAAGAGACCCAGTACTTC. Its translation is CSVEDLPIPGLSYQETQYF.

The CDR3 DNA reads as TGTGCCTGGAGTAGACAGGGGTACAATGAGCAGTTCTTC. Its translation: CAWSRQGYNEQFF. V and J are TRBV30 and TRBJ2-1; 8 bases agree with TRBD1. Per the germline V gene, CDR1 is GTSNPN and CDR2 is SVGIG (reference sequence). Unmatched junction bases numbered 1, after V lost 2 bases and J lost 4 bases. The CDR3 extends over 13 amino acids. The variable domain in full, with the rest retrieved from reference TRBV30 and TRBJ2-1, is SQTIHQWPATLVQPVGSPLSLECTVEGTSNPNLYWYRQAAGRGLQLLFYSVGIGQISSEVPQNLSASRPQDRQFILSSKKLLLSDSGFYLCAWSRQGYNEQFFGPGTRLTVL.

This rearrangement joins TRBV5-6 to TRBJ2-7; D is possibly TRBD1 (5 bases). The germline V gene encodes CDR1 SGHDT and CDR2 YYEEEE. The V gene lost 0 bases and the J gene lost 7 bases, with 8 bases spanning the gap. The CDR3 spans 12 residues. The CDR3 nucleotides read TGTGCCAGCAGCTTGGCTTCAGGGGAGCAGTACTTC. This gives the protein CASSLASGEQYF.

In nucleotides, the CDR3 is TGTGCCAGCAGCTCGGTCCCCTACGAGCAGTACTTC. It yields the protein CASSSVPYEQYF. The chain couples TRBV7-9 to TRBJ2-7; no clear D gene. V lost 4 bases to trimming and J lost 2 bases, with 6 bases between them. The CDR3 is made up of 12 amino acids. CDR1 is SEHNR, CDR2 FQNEAQ, per germline (reference sequence). Filled out from reference TRBV7-9 and TRBJ2-7, the complete variable domain reads DTGVSQNPRHKITKRGQNVTFRCDPISEHNRLYWYRQTLGQGPEFLTYFQNEAQLEKSRLLSDRFSAERPKGSFSTLEIQRTEQGDSAMYLCASSSVPYEQYFGPGTRLTVT.

The sample holds a few counts of this clone. The chain has TRBV7-9 and TRBJ2-7; D may be TRBD2 (5 bases). CDR1 is SEHNR and CDR2 is FQNEAQ in the germline V gene (reference sequence). The length of the CDR3 is 14 residues. Trimming took off 3 bases at V and 2 bases at J, with 11 bases between the two ends. As DNA, the CDR3 is TGTGCCAGCAGCTTTAACGGGGAGCCCTACGAGCAGTACTTC. Translating it yields CASSFNGEPYEQYF.

This chain uses TRBV2 with TRBJ2-3, with 10 bases aligning to TRBD2. Germline CDR1 is SNHLY and CDR2 is FYNNEI. The CDR3 length is 16 residues. Trimming removed 4 bases from V and 1 base from J; junction bases left unmatched: 5. This chain's CDR3 is CASSVQTSGRTDTQYF. The DNA of the CDR3 is TGTGCCAGCAGTGTCCAGACTAGCGGGCGCACAGATACGCAGTATTTT.

The CDR3 spells CASSLDRVTEAFF. The CDR3 DNA reads as TGTGCCAGCAGTTTAGACAGGGTGACTGAAGCTTTCTTT. This sequence joins TRBV6-5 and TRBJ1-1; TRBD1 aligns across 7 bases. This CDR3 spans 13 amino acids. The V segment lost 4 bases and the J segment 5 bases; nucleotides outside the gene matches: 4. Per the germline V gene, CDR1 is MNHEY and CDR2 is SVGAGI.

This clone was seen just once. This chain joins TRBV6-1 and TRBJ1-2, with 7 bases identical to TRBD1. The germline V gene has CDR1 MNHNS and CDR2 SASEGT. V shed 1 base, J shed 8 bases, and the junction held 4 bases outside the gene matches. The CDR3 consists of 13 residues. This CDR3 is CASSEVLGGGYTF. The CDR3 region has the DNA TGTGCCAGCAGTGAAGTTCTAGGGGGCGGCTACACCTTC.

The chain uses TRBV29-1 and TRBJ1-2; weak D call: TRBD1 (6 bases). Between the trimmed V and J ends, which lost 1 base and 8 bases, there was a span of 11 bases. CDR3 size: 12 residues. The germline V gene encodes CDR1 SQVTM and CDR2 ANQGSEA. For the CDR3, the DNA is TGCAGCGTTGAAGGGACAGATCGCGGCTACACCTTC. Its protein is CSVEGTDRGYTF.

V usage is TRBV6-6 and J usage is TRBJ2-1; D not certain. Trimming pared 7 bases from V and 2 bases from J, leaving 9 bases between. This CDR3 has 13 amino acids. Germline loops: CDR1 MNHNY, CDR2 SVGAGI (reference sequence). CDR3 region: CASNPGPYNEQFF. Here the CDR3 DNA reads TGTGCCAGCAATCCGGGCCCCTACAATGAGCAGTTCTTC.